This T cell receptor (beta chain) was documented in a study of CD8+ T cells in alopecia areata. The study's findings and limits: Researchers report lesional scalp, most notably alopecia totalis/universalis, outstripped normal scalp in clonality.

A note on this clone: Its antigen is unidentified.

Extraction of RNA preceded its reverse transcription into cDNA, which served as the sequencing template. Clones were sequenced by immunoSEQ multiplex PCR, and TCRdb holds only the in-frame ones, with some missing. The data show roughly 25,000 clones, around 50% seen once. The germline CDR1 and CDR2 sequences are SGHTA and FQGTGA. V lost 3 bases and J lost 3; bases outside the gene matches: 0. This CDR3 comprises 13 residues. This clonotype originated in a human donor with alopecia areata. The chain couples TRBV7-3 to TRBJ2-7; TRBD1 agrees at 9 bases. Sequenced: NKG2D-high CD8+ T cells sorted from blood. This CDR3 reads CASSLDRGYEQYF. The CDR3 nucleotides are TGTGCCAGCAGCTTGGACAGGGGCTACGAGCAGTACTTC.